The rows below give T cell receptor beta chains drawn from one sample of a study of blood T cell repertoires in COVID-19. Some clones are missing from TCRdb's copy, which holds only in-frame ones; the method was immunoSEQ multiplex PCR. The sample shows about 300,000 clones, around 89% of them seen only once. Sequencing input: peripheral blood. The receptors derive from a man in his forties or fifties with acute or convalescent COVID-19. Each CDR3 is given with its conserved first and last residue. The order of the fields is CDR3 DNA, CDR3 protein, J gene, D gene, V gene, clone size. A D gene is named only where the DNA matches it firmly. Not every row has a clone size; where given, it reads once, few, many or a size class.

CDR3nt: TGTGCCAGCAGTGTTGGAGGGTCTGGAAACACCATATATTTT; CDR3aa: CASSVGGSGNTIYF; j_gene: TRBJ1-3; d_gene: -; v_gene: TRBV2; abundance: -
CDR3nt: TGTGCCAGCAGTTGGGGCAGACAGGGTCTAGCCAAAAACATTCAGTACTTC; CDR3aa: CASSWGRQGLAKNIQYF; j_gene: TRBJ2-4; d_gene: TRBD1; v_gene: TRBV6-2/TRBV6-3; abundance: once
CDR3nt: TGTGCCAGCAGCTTACACAGGGGGCATGGCTACACCTTC; CDR3aa: CASSLHRGHGYTF; j_gene: TRBJ1-2; d_gene: TRBD1; v_gene: TRBV7-9; abundance: -
CDR3nt: TGCAGTGCTATCGGGGGGCTCGAGCAGTACTTC; CDR3aa: CSAIGGLEQYF; j_gene: TRBJ2-7; d_gene: -; v_gene: TRBV20-1; abundance: -
CDR3nt: TGCGCCAGCAGAGGGACAGCAACTAATGAAAAACTGTTTTTT; CDR3aa: CASRGTATNEKLFF; j_gene: TRBJ1-4; d_gene: TRBD1; v_gene: TRBV10-2; abundance: -
CDR3nt: TGTGCCACCAGGGTTGGGAGCACTGAAGCTTTCTTT; CDR3aa: CATRVGSTEAFF; j_gene: TRBJ1-1; d_gene: -; v_gene: TRBV12-3/TRBV12-4; abundance: -
CDR3nt: TGTGCCAGCAGCTCGCAGGAAGATCAGCCCCAGCATTTT; CDR3aa: CASSSQEDQPQHF; j_gene: TRBJ1-5; d_gene: -; v_gene: TRBV7-9; abundance: -
CDR3nt: TGTGCTTCCTACAGGGGCGCTGAAGCTTTCTTT; CDR3aa: CASYRGAEAFF; j_gene: TRBJ1-1; d_gene: TRBD1; v_gene: TRBV12-3/TRBV12-4; abundance: once
CDR3nt: TGTGCCAGCAGTGAAAAGGGACAGGGTAGACAGCCCCAGCATTTT; CDR3aa: CASSEKGQGRQPQHF; j_gene: TRBJ1-5; d_gene: TRBD1; v_gene: TRBV2; abundance: -
CDR3nt: TGTGCCAGCAGTTTACGTCAGGGGGATGGCTACACCTTC; CDR3aa: CASSLRQGDGYTF; j_gene: TRBJ1-2; d_gene: TRBD1; v_gene: TRBV12-3/TRBV12-4; abundance: -
CDR3nt: TGTGCCAGCAGCCCCACTTGGGGCCCTGGAAACACCATATATTTT; CDR3aa: CASSPTWGPGNTIYF; j_gene: TRBJ1-3; d_gene: -; v_gene: TRBV7-2; abundance: -
CDR3nt: TGTGCCAGCAGTTTAGAGGGAGATGGCAATCAGCCCCAGCATTTT; CDR3aa: CASSLEGDGNQPQHF; j_gene: TRBJ1-5; d_gene: -; v_gene: TRBV28; abundance: -
CDR3nt: TGTGCCAGCAGTCTCTCGCGGAGGGGAGCCGAGCAGTACTTC; CDR3aa: CASSLSRRGAEQYF; j_gene: TRBJ2-7; d_gene: -; v_gene: TRBV6-6; abundance: -
CDR3nt: TGTGCCAGCTCCCCGCGTAGGGACACTGCTGAGACCCAGCATTTT; CDR3aa: CASSPRRDTAETQHF; j_gene: TRBJ1-5; d_gene: -; v_gene: TRBV18; abundance: -
CDR3nt: TGTGCCACCAGTGGCCGGGGCTTGGACAGGGGATACAATGAGCAGTTCTTC; CDR3aa: CATSGRGLDRGYNEQFF; j_gene: TRBJ2-1; d_gene: TRBD1; v_gene: TRBV24-1; abundance: few
CDR3nt: TGTGCCAGCAGCATCGGGACAGTTTATGGCTACACCTTC; CDR3aa: CASSIGTVYGYTF; j_gene: TRBJ1-2; d_gene: TRBD1; v_gene: TRBV5-4; abundance: -
CDR3nt: TGTGCCAGTAGTCCCCATCGAGCTCAATTCGAGACCCAGTACTTC; CDR3aa: CASSPHRAQFETQYF; j_gene: TRBJ2-5; d_gene: -; v_gene: TRBV19; abundance: -
CDR3nt: TGTGCCGGGCGGGACGGGTTAGAATCACCCCTCCACTTT; CDR3aa: CAGRDGLESPLHF; j_gene: TRBJ1-6; d_gene: -; v_gene: TRBV21-1; abundance: -
CDR3nt: TGTGCCAGCAGACCCGGACAGGGGGGATCATACACTGAAGCTTTCTTT; CDR3aa: CASRPGQGGSYTEAFF; j_gene: TRBJ1-1; d_gene: TRBD1; v_gene: TRBV5-4; abundance: -
CDR3nt: TGTGCCAGCAGTGATATTGGGGGCAGCTCCTACGAGCAGTACTTC; CDR3aa: CASSDIGGSSYEQYF; j_gene: TRBJ2-7; d_gene: -; v_gene: TRBV6-1; abundance: -
CDR3nt: TGTGCCAGCAGTAGGGGACAGGGGGACACTGAAGCTTTCTTT; CDR3aa: CASSRGQGDTEAFF; j_gene: TRBJ1-1; d_gene: TRBD1; v_gene: TRBV5-4; abundance: -
CDR3nt: TGTGCCAGTAGTAGGACAGGGGGGAACACCGGGGAGCTGTTTTTT; CDR3aa: CASSRTGGNTGELFF; j_gene: TRBJ2-2; d_gene: TRBD1; v_gene: TRBV19; abundance: -
CDR3nt: TGTGCCAGCAATCTACTAGCGGGGGGCACAGATACGCAGTATTTT; CDR3aa: CASNLLAGGTDTQYF; j_gene: TRBJ2-3; d_gene: TRBD2; v_gene: TRBV2; abundance: -
CDR3nt: TGTGCCATCAGTGAGTCGAGACAGGGTATCTCTGGAAACACCATATATTTT; CDR3aa: CAISESRQGISGNTIYF; j_gene: TRBJ1-3; d_gene: TRBD1; v_gene: TRBV10-3; abundance: once
CDR3nt: TGTGCCAGCAGCTCTCCGGGACAGGGGAAGAACACCATATATTTT; CDR3aa: CASSSPGQGKNTIYF; j_gene: TRBJ1-3; d_gene: TRBD1; v_gene: TRBV5-4; abundance: few
CDR3nt: TGTGCCAGCTCACCAAACCCCGGAGGCGACTATGGCTACACCTTC; CDR3aa: CASSPNPGGDYGYTF; j_gene: TRBJ1-2; d_gene: -; v_gene: TRBV18; abundance: -
CDR3nt: TGTGCCAGCAGTGAATCTGACAGGTTTCGCCCTGAAGCTTTCTTT; CDR3aa: CASSESDRFRPEAFF; j_gene: TRBJ1-1; d_gene: -; v_gene: TRBV25-1; abundance: -
CDR3nt: TGTGCCACCAGTGACCCTACAGGGCGGGGCTACACCTTC; CDR3aa: CATSDPTGRGYTF; j_gene: TRBJ1-2; d_gene: -; v_gene: TRBV24-1; abundance: few
CDR3nt: TGCGCCAGCAGCTTGGCAGGGACAGGGGTTGGCACTGAAGCTTTCTTT; CDR3aa: CASSLAGTGVGTEAFF; j_gene: TRBJ1-1; d_gene: TRBD1; v_gene: TRBV5-1; abundance: -
CDR3nt: TGTGCCAGCTCACCACGGACAGACAACTATGGCTACACCTTC; CDR3aa: CASSPRTDNYGYTF; j_gene: TRBJ1-2; d_gene: -; v_gene: TRBV18; abundance: -
CDR3nt: TGTGCCAGCAGCCGAAGGACAGGGCCAGATACGCAGTATTTT; CDR3aa: CASSRRTGPDTQYF; j_gene: TRBJ2-3; d_gene: TRBD1; v_gene: TRBV5-8; abundance: -
CDR3nt: TGTGCCAGCAGCGCCACGGACAGGGGCGGAACTGAAGCTTTCTTT; CDR3aa: CASSATDRGGTEAFF; j_gene: TRBJ1-1; d_gene: TRBD1; v_gene: TRBV9; abundance: -
CDR3nt: TGCGCCAGCAGCTTGTTTCCCGACAGCACTGAAGCTTTCTTT; CDR3aa: CASSLFPDSTEAFF; j_gene: TRBJ1-1; d_gene: -; v_gene: TRBV5-1; abundance: -
CDR3nt: TGTGCCAGCAGTACTCCGGCCGGGGAGCTGTTTTTT; CDR3aa: CASSTPAGELFF; j_gene: TRBJ2-2; d_gene: -; v_gene: TRBV7-3; abundance: -
CDR3nt: TGTGCCAGTAGTATGGGGGGGAGGGATACGCAGTATTTT; CDR3aa: CASSMGGRDTQYF; j_gene: TRBJ2-3; d_gene: TRBD2; v_gene: TRBV19; abundance: -
CDR3nt: TGTGCCAGCAGCCTGGACCTCGGGGCCTACGAGCAGTACTTC; CDR3aa: CASSLDLGAYEQYF; j_gene: TRBJ2-7; d_gene: -; v_gene: TRBV11-2; abundance: once
CDR3nt: TGTGCCAGCAGTTTAGCAGGGCATGAGCAGTTCTTC; CDR3aa: CASSLAGHEQFF; j_gene: TRBJ2-1; d_gene: -; v_gene: TRBV28; abundance: -
CDR3nt: TGTGCCAGCAGCCGAGACAGGGCTAATTCACCCCTCCACTTT; CDR3aa: CASSRDRANSPLHF; j_gene: TRBJ1-6; d_gene: TRBD1; v_gene: TRBV6-5; abundance: -
CDR3nt: TGTGCCAGCAGCCAAGGGACATCCTCTGGAAACACCATATATTTT; CDR3aa: CASSQGTSSGNTIYF; j_gene: TRBJ1-3; d_gene: -; v_gene: TRBV3-1/TRBV3-2; abundance: -
CDR3nt: TGTGCCAGCAGCTTGGGGGCAGGGGGCGGTCAGCCCCAGCATTTT; CDR3aa: CASSLGAGGGQPQHF; j_gene: TRBJ1-5; d_gene: TRBD1; v_gene: TRBV11-2; abundance: -
CDR3nt: TGCAGCGTTGAAAGCCTTGCGACACTTAGCACAGATACGCAGTATTTT; CDR3aa: CSVESLATLSTDTQYF; j_gene: TRBJ2-3; d_gene: -; v_gene: TRBV29-1; abundance: -
CDR3nt: TGCGCCAGCAGCCATTCCAGGACAGGGCCGGCCTTC; CDR3aa: CASSHSRTGPAF; j_gene: TRBJ1-2; d_gene: TRBD1; v_gene: TRBV4-1; abundance: -